This record covers a single T cell receptor beta chain. No antigen is known for it. These data belong to a study of radiation and T cells in renal cell carcinoma. In the study overall: Nephrectomy followed 15 Gy stereotactic body radiation by 4 weeks.

Germline loops: CDR1 MNHNY, CDR2 SVGAGI (reference sequence). The CDR3 contains 11 residues. V was clipped by 2 bases and J by 11 bases, with 7 bases between them. Time point indicated: baseline pretreatment blood. The treatment denotes: 15 Gy SBRT to primary tumor, nephrectomy 4 weeks later. Study conclusions and caveats: In blood, top tumor clones expanded by 2 weeks, shrinking by 4.

Generated by immunoSEQ multiplex PCR, the TCRdb table keeps only in-frame clones and is missing some. The profile shows about 130,000 clones, more than 70% of them singletons. Sequencing used blood, obtained from a patient whose treatment included radiotherapy and nephrectomy. The chain recombines TRBV6-6 with TRBJ1-5; D not resolved. This TCR was sampled from a woman aged 45-60 years with renal cell carcinoma. The CDR3 loop is CASSYLRAQHF. CDR3 nucleotide sequence: TGTGCCAGCAGTTACCTACGGGCCCAGCATTTT.